Below, one T cell receptor (beta chain) is given with its context. The CDR3 is made up of 12 amino acids. From germline, CDR1 is SEHNR and CDR2 FQNEAQ (reference sequence). V was trimmed by 3 bases and J by 4 bases, leaving 7 bases between them. These data come from a study of blood T cell repertoires in COVID-19. Measured with immunoSEQ multiplex PCR; TCRdb has only the in-frame clones, and not every one. The sample lists about 220,000 clones, approximately 82% occurring once. The chain is built from TRBV7-9 and TRBJ2-7, with D maybe TRBD1 (5 bases). Sequenced input: peripheral blood. The receptor comes from a woman at least 80 years old with acute or convalescent COVID-19. The CDR3 spells CASSLTVYEQYF. CDR3 in DNA: TGTGCCAGCAGCTTGACAGTGTACGAGCAGTACTTC.